The subject of this entry is one TCR beta chain. Its antigen is undetermined. V shed 6 bases, J shed 0 bases, and the junction held 8 bases outside the gene matches. The germline V gene has CDR1 MGHDK and CDR2 SYGVNS. CDR3 size: 16 residues. The data are from a study of T-cell memory formation after mild COVID-19. Study-level findings and limits: Later expanders leaned toward CD4+, whereas clones contracting from day 15 to 85 were balanced CD4/CD8. In pre-infection memory, a portion of responding clones appeared, which suggested that cross-reactive memory joined.

Libraries for TCRalpha and TCRbeta carried sample barcodes and unique molecular identifiers via 5'RACE. Each CDR3 protein gets one entry after TCRdb re-called the 5' RACE reads with MiXCR. The top ten hold around 13% of the sample, which has over 450,000 distinct CDR3 sequences, just over 20% seen once. The sequencing sample was made of PBMCs or a T cell subset sorted from them (not recorded which). This TCR derives from an adult woman who had mild COVID-19 (a few samples of this study predate the infection). Cell type and time point are not known. J is TRBJ2-1 and V is TRBV25-1, with 7 nucleotides matching TRBD2. Here the CDR3 DNA reads TGTGCCAGCAGCTTTAGCGGGCTGAGCTCCTACAATGAGCAGTTCTTC. It is translated as CASSFSGLSSYNEQFF. Combining the CDR3 with reference TRBV25-1 and TRBJ2-1 gives the whole variable domain EADIYQTPRYLVIGTGKKITLECSQTMGHDKMYWYQQDPGMELHLIHYSYGVNSTEKGDLSSESTVSRIRTEHFPLTLESARPSHTSQYLCASSFSGLSSYNEQFFGPGTRLTVL.